This T cell receptor beta chain was found in a study of blood T cell repertoires in COVID-19. With 1 base clipped from V and 15 bases from J, the junction kept 14 bases outside the gene matches. The CDR3 consists of 15 residues. Germline lookup yields CDR1 SEHNR and CDR2 FQNEAQ (reference sequence). This clone was seen only once. Produced via immunoSEQ multiplex PCR; TCRdb's table is partial and in-frame only. Here the sample spans tens of thousands of clones, 85% to 90% being singletons. This rearrangement joins TRBV7-9 to TRBJ2-1; 8 bases line up with TRBD2. Sequencing was carried out using peripheral blood. The TCR originated in a man aged 50-60 years with acute or convalescent COVID-19. CDR3 coding DNA: TGTGCCAGCAGCTTAGTTGCGATTAGCGGGATGGGCGGGTTCTTC. It is translated as CASSLVAISGMGGFF.